The sample holds one count of the clone carrying this T cell receptor beta chain. Its matching antigen is unknown. The data were taken from a study of T cell responses to AZD1222 COVID-19 vaccine. About the study: Analyses pooled second doses at about 4 or about 12 weeks. General observations from the study: Baseline seropositives among AZD1222 recipients totaled only five to seven. Clonal diversity may have been underestimated in mostly white British donors.

Profiling relied on immunoSEQ multiplex PCR, and the TCRdb table lists in-frame clones only, not all of them. The data hold about 120,000 clones, with around 88% observed a single time. V dropped 4 bases and J dropped 2; count of bases not matched to a gene: 1. In germline, CDR1 is SNHLY, CDR2 FYNNEI. The CDR3 contains 14 residues. The sequence was obtained from an adult in good health. This chain connects TRBV2 to TRBJ1-5; 8 bases line up with TRBD1. The sequencing used peripheral blood, collected on day 0 of AZD1222 vaccination. The CDR3 sequence is CASSVGQGNQPQHF. The CDR3 nucleotides are TGTGCCAGCAGTGTGGGACAGGGCAATCAGCCCCAGCATTTT.